Listed here are 29 T cell receptor beta chains from one sample, sequenced in a study of cytomegalovirus exposure and HLA in healthy donors. Researchers ran the PCR with 60 Vbeta and 13 Jbeta primers. Clones were sequenced by immunoSEQ multiplex PCR, and TCRdb holds only the in-frame ones, with some missing. In the table there are 160,000 or so clones, around four fifths of which are singletons. Sequenced input: PBMCs. These receptors were obtained from a male donor in good health and CMV-seronegative.

The CDR3 here is CASSLRTGAYGYTF. The CDR3 nucleotides read TGTGCCAGCAGCTTGAGGACAGGGGCTTATGGCTACACCTTC. The chain carries TRBV5-6 and TRBJ1-2, with 9 bases identical to TRBD1. There are 14 residues in the CDR3. Germline V CDR1 and CDR2: SGHDT, YYEEEE. The ends lost 1 base at V and 5 bases at J; junction bases unmatched: 3.

This clone showed up just once. The chain joins TRBV29-1 to TRBJ2-3; the D gene is possibly TRBD2 (5 bases). The CDR3 covers 15 residues. V was pared by 0 bases and J by 2 bases, with 12 bases between. Germline lookup yields CDR1 SQVTM and CDR2 ANQGSEA. The CDR3 here is CSVEDPGLVTDTQYF. The CDR3 DNA follows: TGCAGCGTTGAAGATCCGGGATTGGTCACAGATACGCAGTATTTT.

This clone has a handful of counts. The chain couples TRBV5-1 to TRBJ1-4; D perhaps matches TRBD1 (6 bases). CDR1 is SGHRS, CDR2 YFSETQ, per germline. With 3 bases removed from V and 1 base from J, the gap between germline ends came to 10 bases. CDR3 length: 15 amino acids. The CDR3 is CASSSTGQTNEKLFF. The CDR3 DNA follows: TGCGCCAGCAGCTCGACGGGACAAACTAATGAAAAACTGTTTTTT.

This clone was recorded once. This chain links TRBV7-9 with TRBJ1-2; D gene ambiguous. Deletions cut 2 bases from V and 13 bases from J, with 14 bases between. This CDR3 region has 12 residues. Germline CDR1 reads SEHNR; CDR2 reads FQNEAQ (reference sequence). This CDR3 is CASSLSGRRSTF. The CDR3 DNA follows: TGTGCCAGCAGCTTATCAGGCCGCCGCTCCACCTTC.

Of note for this clone: In the same sample, other DNA sequences code for this CDR3. V gene TRBV18 combines with J gene TRBJ2-5, with a possible D match to TRBD1 (6 bases). This CDR3 contains 13 residues. The germline V and J ends were trimmed by 2 bases and 2 bases, with 6 bases remaining between them. Germline assignment: CDR1 KGHSH and CDR2 LQKENI. This chain's CDR3 is CASSPGQQETQYF. The DNA for the CDR3 is TGTGCCAGCTCACCAGGACAGCAAGAGACCCAGTACTTC. Full variable domain (remainder filled in from reference TRBV18 and TRBJ2-5): NAGVMQNPRHLVRRRGQEARLRCSPMKGHSHVYWYRQLPEEGLKFMVYLQKENIIDESGMPKERFSAEFPKEGPSILRIQQVVRGDSAAYFCASSPGQQETQYFGPGTRLLVL.

Turning to this clone: Other DNA variants within this sample encode the same CDR3. The chain has TRBV27 and TRBJ1-3, with 8 positions matching TRBD1. Germline V gene lookup returns CDR1 MNHEY and CDR2 SMNVEV (reference sequence). With V trimmed by 5 bases and J by 0 bases, 6 bases remained unmatched. This CDR3 has 16 residues. CDR3 in DNA: TGTGCCAGCAGTCCCGGGACAGGTTTCTCTGGAAACACCATATATTTT. Translation gives CASSPGTGFSGNTIYF.

This clone was seen a handful of times. This chain joins TRBV2 and TRBJ2-1; D may be TRBD2 (6 bases). V lost 10 bases and J 9 bases, leaving 13 bases between the germline ends. The CDR3 loop spans 11 amino acids. The germline V gene has CDR1 SNHLY and CDR2 FYNNEI. CDR3 residues: CATQEGFEQFF. DNA of the CDR3: TGTGCCACCCAGGAGGGGTTTGAGCAGTTCTTC.

A remark on this clone: In the same sample, other DNA sequences code for this CDR3. CDR3 amino acids: CAISESGGSYNEQFF. The CDR3 DNA reads as TGTGCCATCAGTGAGTCAGGCGGCTCCTACAATGAGCAGTTCTTC. This chain joins TRBV10-3 and TRBJ2-1; D not resolved. This CDR3 has 15 residues. The germline V gene encodes CDR1 ENHRY and CDR2 SYGVKD. V shed 0 bases and J shed 0 bases, with 6 bases lying between them.

The genes are TRBV7-2 and TRBJ1-2; the match to TRBD1 covers 7 bases. CDR3 size: 15 residues. The V and J ends lost 4 bases and 9 bases, in that order; junction bases with no gene match: 14. Germline V gives CDR1 SGHTA, CDR2 FQGNSA. The CDR3 is CASSSTGTAPLRYTF. The CDR3 coding sequence is TGTGCCAGCAGCTCGACCGGGACAGCCCCCTTACGCTACACCTTC.

The V call is TRBV27, the J call TRBJ2-3; 10 bases are a match to TRBD2. The CDR3 runs to 12 residues. CDR1 is MNHEY, CDR2 SMNVEV, per germline (reference sequence). CDR3 amino acids: CASGGVTDTQYF. CDR3 bases: TGTGCAAGCGGGGGGGTCACAGATACGCAGTATTTT.

The chain joins TRBV9 to TRBJ2-7; D is possibly TRBD2 (5 bases). This CDR3 spans 13 amino acids. Germline assignment: CDR1 SGDLS and CDR2 YYNGEE. The ends were cut back, 9 bases at V and 5 bases at J, with 18 bases in the middle. CDR3 amino acids: CATSRSPGDEQYF. In DNA, the CDR3 is TGTGCCACCTCCCGGTCCCCCGGGGACGAGCAGTACTTC.

Only a few counts were recorded for this clone. The chain's CDR3 is CASSLVQIGNTIYF. For the CDR3, the DNA is TGTGCCAGCAGCTTAGTCCAGATTGGAAACACCATATATTTT. This chain connects TRBV7-9 to TRBJ1-3; D is uncertain. Trimming pared 1 base from V and 3 bases from J, leaving 7 bases between. There are 14 residues in the CDR3. Per germline, CDR1 SEHNR and CDR2 FQNEAQ (reference sequence).

V gene TRBV12-5 combines with J gene TRBJ2-5; D is ambiguous. Germline CDR1 LGHNT, CDR2 FRNRAP. Between the trimmed V and J ends, which lost 0 bases and 5 bases, there was a span of 7 bases. The length of the CDR3 is 13 residues. The CDR3, as DNA: TGTGCTAGTGGTTTGGTATGGCCGGAGACCCAGTACTTC. Protein: CASGLVWPETQYF.

The rearrangement uses TRBV30 and TRBJ2-2; no reliable D call. Germline-derived CDR1 and CDR2 are GTSNPN and SVGIG (reference sequence). This CDR3 contains 12 residues. V shed 3 bases and J shed 3 bases, with 5 bases lying between them. The CDR3 DNA follows: TGTGCCTGGAGCCGGTACACCGGGGAGCTGTTTTTT. Translation gives CAWSRYTGELFF.

The V gene is TRBV7-8, the J gene TRBJ2-6; no clear D. CDR1 and CDR2 from the germline V gene are SGHVS and FQNEAQ. V gave up 5 bases and J gave up 0 bases, with 8 bases separating them. There are 15 residues in the CDR3. CDR3 coding DNA: TGTGCCAGCAGCGCTACAGACTCTGGGGCCAACGTCCTGACTTTC. This codes for CASSATDSGANVLTF.

The rearrangement links TRBV6-6 to TRBJ2-7; tentative D call: TRBD1 (5 bases). The CDR3 runs 13 residues. Germline V gene data show CDR1 as MNHNY and CDR2 as SVGAGI (reference sequence). V shed 3 bases and J shed 5 bases, with 11 bases lying between them. The CDR3 sequence: CASSYQGRNEQYF. The CDR3 DNA sequence: TGTGCCAGCAGTTATCAGGGTAGGAACGAGCAGTACTTC.

This clone has only a few counts. The rearrangement links TRBV4-2 to TRBJ2-7, with 9 bases matching TRBD1. Looked up from germline, CDR1 is LGHNA and CDR2 is YNFKEQ. The V segment lost 4 bases and the J segment 6 bases; nucleotides outside the gene matches: 10. The CDR3 runs 15 residues. The CDR3 loop reads CASSLNPGQGLEQYF. The CDR3 DNA reads as TGTGCCAGCAGCCTAAACCCGGGACAGGGTCTCGAGCAGTACTTC.

J is TRBJ2-2 and V is TRBV7-9; 8 bases are shared with TRBD1. The CDR3 contains 15 residues. V lost 3 bases and J lost 5; bases outside the gene matches: 5. Germline lookup yields CDR1 SEHNR and CDR2 FQNEAQ (reference sequence). CDR3 protein: CASSLDRAGTGELFF. The DNA of the CDR3 is TGTGCCAGCAGCTTGGACAGGGCAGGAACCGGGGAGCTGTTTTTT.

This chain uses TRBV5-1 with TRBJ2-3; 8 bases are shared with TRBD1. The CDR3 spans 15 residues. V lost 0 bases and J lost 9; bases outside the gene matches: 9. Per germline, CDR1 SGHRS and CDR2 YFSETQ. The CDR3 DNA sequence: TGCGCCAGCAGCTTGGAGGGACAGGCAGGAGGCACGCAGTATTTT. It is translated as CASSLEGQAGGTQYF.

The chain has TRBV6-1 and TRBJ1-4; TRBD1 agrees at 8 bases. The V gene end was trimmed by 0 bases and the J gene end by 4 bases; junction bases not matched to a gene: 16. Germline lookup yields CDR1 MNHNS and CDR2 SASEGT. The CDR3 is 20 amino acids. Written as DNA, the CDR3 is TGTGCCAGCAGTGAAGCGCACCTGGGACAGGCCCCTTCCTTTAATGAAAAACTGTTTTTT. Protein product: CASSEAHLGQAPSFNEKLFF.

The chain couples TRBV10-2 to TRBJ2-7; 7 bases fit TRBD2. The CDR3 loop spans 14 amino acids. Germline CDR1 WSHSY, CDR2 SAAADI. Losses at the gene ends were 10 bases for V and 0 bases for J; bases not matched to a gene: 9. DNA for the CDR3: TGCGCCACCAAACTAGCGCTGAGCTCCTACGAGCAGTACTTC. Translating gives CATKLALSSYEQYF.

The chain has TRBV5-6 and TRBJ2-7; no definite D call. V was trimmed by 4 bases and J by 6 bases, leaving 8 bases between them. The V gene's germline CDR1 is SGHDT and CDR2 YYEEEE. The CDR3 loop spans 11 amino acids. The DNA for the CDR3 is TGTGCCAGCAGCATACGACTCGAGCAGTACTTC. This sequence encodes CASSIRLEQYF. Full variable domain (rest looked up from reference TRBV5-6 and TRBJ2-7): DAGVTQSPTHLIKTRGQQVTLRCSPKSGHDTVSWYQQALGQGPQFIFQYYEEEERQRGNFPDRFSGHQFPNYSSELNVNALLLGDSALYLCASSIRLEQYFGPGTRLTVT.

The table lists this clone with a few counts. The chain couples TRBV29-1 to TRBJ2-4; D might be TRBD1 (6 bases). V lost 8 bases and J 3 bases, leaving 11 bases between the germline ends. Germline CDR1 SQVTM, CDR2 ANQGSEA. The CDR3 is made up of 12 amino acids. CDR3 sequence reads: CSCRGSKNIQYF. The CDR3 nucleotides are TGCAGCTGCAGGGGCAGCAAAAACATTCAGTACTTC.

The chain employs TRBV5-1 and TRBJ2-3, with 11 bases aligning to TRBD1. After removal of 5 bases from V and 3 bases from J, the junction contained 2 bases not matched to a gene. CDR1 and CDR2 (germline): SGHRS, YFSETQ. The CDR3 loop spans 14 amino acids. The CDR3 protein is CASRGQGGTDTQYF. Here the CDR3 DNA reads TGCGCCAGCAGGGGACAGGGGGGGACAGATACGCAGTATTTT.

Only one count was recorded for this clone. The rearrangement links TRBV23-1 to TRBJ1-2, with TRBD1 as a possible D gene (5 bases). TRBV23-1 is labeled an ORF, and its function is uncertain. Deletions cut 2 bases from V and 2 bases from J, with 9 bases between. The CDR3 has 14 residues. DNA for the CDR3: TGCGCCAGCAGTCAACGGGGGATGAACTATGGCTACACCTTC. Translating gives CASSQRGMNYGYTF.

The J gene is TRBJ2-3, the V gene TRBV10-3; perhaps TRBD2 as D (6 bases). The CDR3 length is 17 residues. The V gene lost 0 bases and the J gene lost 0 bases, with 13 bases spanning the gap. Germline CDR1 and CDR2: ENHRY and SYGVKD. CDR3 region: CAISESRTTLSTDTQYF. DNA of the CDR3: TGTGCCATCAGTGAGTCGCGGACTACCCTTAGCACAGATACGCAGTATTTT.

The rearrangement links TRBV18 to TRBJ1-6; 7 bases map to TRBD1. The germline V gene has CDR1 KGHSH and CDR2 LQKENI. The CDR3 is 14 amino acids. V lost 5 bases, J lost 7 bases, and 5 bases stayed unmatched. Here the CDR3 reads CASSSDRVNSPLHF. Written as DNA, the CDR3 is TGTGCCAGCTCATCCGACAGGGTGAATTCACCCCTCCACTTT.

The rearrangement links TRBV7-2 to TRBJ2-5; no clear D gene. The CDR3 contains 13 residues. Trimming stripped 3 bases from V and 4 bases from J, with 9 bases between. Per the germline V gene, CDR1 is SGHTA and CDR2 is FQGNSA. The CDR3 DNA reads as TGTGCCAGCAGCTTCGTCAGTCGAGAGACCCAGTACTTC. It translates to CASSFVSRETQYF. Complete variable domain (other parts from reference TRBV7-2 and TRBJ2-5): GAGVSQSPSNKVTEKGKDVELRCDPISGHTALYWYRQSLGQGLEFLIYFQGNSAPDKSGLPSDRFSAERTGGSVSTLTIQRTQQEDSAVYLCASSFVSRETQYFGPGTRLLVL.

The chain has TRBV7-3 and TRBJ2-1; D is uncertain. Per germline, CDR1 SGHTA and CDR2 FQGTGA. This CDR3 is 14 amino acids long. Trimming took off 4 bases at V and 4 bases at J, with 11 bases between the two ends. The DNA for the CDR3 is TGTGCCAGCAGCTCCTCTGCGACTTACAATGAGCAGTTCTTC. Translated: CASSSSATYNEQFF.